What follows is one T cell receptor (beta chain) and its context. The data stem from a study of technical replicates of blood from a handful of donors. This CDR3 region has 15 residues. V was pared by 6 bases and J by 5 bases, with 20 bases between. Germline V lookup: CDR1 SGHTA, CDR2 FQGNSA. Assay: immunoSEQ multiplex PCR; the TCRdb copy retains only in-frame clones and omits some. The table shows over 90,000 clones, with about 96% occurring only once. Specimen: T cells isolated from PBMCs. The V gene is TRBV7-2, the J gene TRBJ2-7; TRBD2 might be the D (5 bases). This TCR was recovered from a human donor in good health. The CDR3: CASSLTGNIGDEQYF. The DNA for the CDR3 is TGTGCCAGCAGTCTGACGGGGAATATAGGCGACGAGCAGTACTTC. Supplemented by reference TRBV7-2 and TRBJ2-7, the full variable domain reads GAGVSQSPSNKVTEKGKDVELRCDPISGHTALYWYRQSLGQGLEFLIYFQGNSAPDKSGLPSDRFSAERTGGSVSTLTIQRTQQEDSAVYLCASSLTGNIGDEQYFGPGTRLTVT.